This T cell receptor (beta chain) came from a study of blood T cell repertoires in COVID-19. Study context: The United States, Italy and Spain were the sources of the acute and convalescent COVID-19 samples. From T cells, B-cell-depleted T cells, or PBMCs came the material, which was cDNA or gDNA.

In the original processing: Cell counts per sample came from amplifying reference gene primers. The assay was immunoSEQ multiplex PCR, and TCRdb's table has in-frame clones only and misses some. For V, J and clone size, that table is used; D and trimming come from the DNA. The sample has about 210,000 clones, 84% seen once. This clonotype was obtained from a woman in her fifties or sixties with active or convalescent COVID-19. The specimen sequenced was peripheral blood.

CDR3 region: CSVESGDGYTF. Written as DNA, the CDR3 is TGCAGCGTTGAAAGCGGGGATGGCTACACCTTC. This chain links TRBV29-1 with TRBJ1-2; no clear D. Trimming shortened V by 2 bases and J by 6 bases, and 7 bases separated the two germline ends. Germline lookup yields CDR1 SQVTM and CDR2 ANQGSEA. This CDR3 is 11 amino acids long.